This T cell receptor beta chain comes out of a study of beta chain features in type 1 diabetes. About the research overall: Age, gender, cell numbers and subset yield matched between patients and controls.

With respect to this clone: Its antigen is as yet unknown.

Expressed TCRB transcripts were sequenced because the isolated RNA had all been reverse transcribed beforehand. Profiled with immunoSEQ multiplex PCR; TCRdb holds only in-frame clones, not every one. The sample carries 300,000 to 350,000 clones, 12% to 15% recorded once. From germline, CDR1 is LGHNA and CDR2 YSLEER. The CDR3 spans 13 residues. V was trimmed by 0 bases and J by 5 bases, leaving 4 bases between them. Study-wide points: Shortening that was moderate but significant affected the TCRB CDR3s of Type 1 diabetes patients in all four CD4+ subsets.

The origin of this receptor is a man aged 30 to 39 in good health. The sequenced material came from central memory CD4+ T cells from blood. The rearrangement joins TRBV4-3 to TRBJ2-2; D is uncertain. The CDR3 coding sequence is TGCGCCAGCAGCCAAGACTCAACCGGGGAGCTGTTTTTT. Encoded protein: CASSQDSTGELFF.